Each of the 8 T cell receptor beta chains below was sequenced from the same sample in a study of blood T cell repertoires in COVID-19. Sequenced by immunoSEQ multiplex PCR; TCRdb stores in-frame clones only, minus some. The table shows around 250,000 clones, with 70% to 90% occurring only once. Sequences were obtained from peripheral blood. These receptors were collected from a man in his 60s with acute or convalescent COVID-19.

The CDR3, as DNA: TGTGCCAGCAGTGAAGAGTCGCGGGGCTACACCTTC. Amino acids: CASSEESRGYTF. This chain joins TRBV6-1 and TRBJ1-2; D unresolved. Germline CDR1 and CDR2: MNHNS and SASEGT. Trimming cost V 1 base and J 8 bases, with 8 bases left between them. There are 12 residues in the CDR3.

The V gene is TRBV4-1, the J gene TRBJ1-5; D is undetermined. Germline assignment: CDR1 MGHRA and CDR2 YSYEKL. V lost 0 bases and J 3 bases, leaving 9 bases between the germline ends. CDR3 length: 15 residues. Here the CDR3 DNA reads TGCGCCAGCAGCCAAGAAAGACAACCCAATCAGCCCCAGCATTTT. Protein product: CASSQERQPNQPQHF.

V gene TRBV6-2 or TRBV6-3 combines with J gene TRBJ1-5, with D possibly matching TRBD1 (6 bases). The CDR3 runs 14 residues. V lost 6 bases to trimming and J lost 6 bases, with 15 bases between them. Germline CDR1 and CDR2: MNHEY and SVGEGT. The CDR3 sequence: CASSFTGTGQPQHF. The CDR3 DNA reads TGTGCCAGCAGCTTTACAGGGACGGGTCAGCCCCAGCATTTT.

The CDR3 loop is CASSQVGGGTPGRAFF. In nucleotides, the CDR3 is TGCGCCAGCAGCCAAGTAGGGGGAGGGACGCCAGGGAGAGCTTTCTTT. The J gene is TRBJ1-1, the V gene TRBV4-3; D possibly corresponds to TRBD1 (6 bases). Per germline, CDR1 LGHNA and CDR2 YSLEER. With 1 base removed from V and 10 bases from J, the gap between germline ends came to 22 bases. The CDR3 has 16 amino acids.

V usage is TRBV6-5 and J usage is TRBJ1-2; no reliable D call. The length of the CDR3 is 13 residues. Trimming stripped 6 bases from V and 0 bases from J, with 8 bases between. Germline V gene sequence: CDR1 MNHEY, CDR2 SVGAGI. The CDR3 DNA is TGTGCCAGCAGCCTCAGTCCTAACTATGGCTACACCTTC. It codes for CASSLSPNYGYTF.

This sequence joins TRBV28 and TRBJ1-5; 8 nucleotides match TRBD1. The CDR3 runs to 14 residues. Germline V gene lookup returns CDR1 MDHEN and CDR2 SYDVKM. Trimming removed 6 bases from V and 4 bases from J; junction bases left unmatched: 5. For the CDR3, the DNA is TGTGCCAGCAGGATGACAGGGGAGAATCAGCCCCAGCATTTT. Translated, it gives CASRMTGENQPQHF.

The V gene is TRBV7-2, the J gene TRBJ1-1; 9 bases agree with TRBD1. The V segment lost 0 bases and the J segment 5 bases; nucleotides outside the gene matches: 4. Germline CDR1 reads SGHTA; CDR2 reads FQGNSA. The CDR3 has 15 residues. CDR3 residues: CASSLAGTGLTEAFF. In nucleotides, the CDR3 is TGTGCCAGCAGCTTAGCCGGGACAGGGCTTACTGAAGCTTTCTTT.

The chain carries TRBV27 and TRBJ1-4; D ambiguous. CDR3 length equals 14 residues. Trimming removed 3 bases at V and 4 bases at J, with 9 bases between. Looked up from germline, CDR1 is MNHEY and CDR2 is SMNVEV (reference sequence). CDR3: CASSFGSLNEKLFF. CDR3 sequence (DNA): TGTGCCAGCAGTTTCGGGTCCCTTAATGAAAAACTGTTTTTT.